Below, 22 T cell receptor beta chains from the same sample are listed, as sequenced in a study of cytomegalovirus exposure and HLA in healthy donors. Amplification used 60 Vbeta primers and 13 Jbeta primers. Profiling relied on immunoSEQ multiplex PCR, and the TCRdb table lists in-frame clones only, not all of them. The data show some 150,000 clones, with roughly 80% seen just once and more than 3.5% held by the top ten. The source material was PBMCs. Source of these receptors: a woman aged 40 to 50 in good health and CMV-seropositive.

This chain uses TRBV28 with TRBJ1-5; 8 bases line up with TRBD1. This CDR3 comprises 14 residues. J gave up 1 base and V 8 bases, and 4 bases lay outside the gene matches. Germline-derived CDR1 and CDR2 are MDHEN and SYDVKM. The chain's CDR3 is CASGQGGSNQPQHF. DNA of the CDR3: TGTGCCAGCGGACAGGGAGGCAGCAATCAGCCCCAGCATTTT.

This chain connects TRBV7-8 to TRBJ1-1; D remains unclear. Per the germline V gene, CDR1 is SGHVS and CDR2 is FQNEAQ. Trimming cost V 1 base and J 4 bases, with 16 bases left between them. The CDR3 sequence is 16 residues long. The CDR3 region has the DNA TGTGCCAGCAGCTTAGAAGGTATCGGACTCGGCACTGAAGCTTTCTTT. Residues: CASSLEGIGLGTEAFF. The variable domain in full, completed from reference TRBV7-8 and TRBJ1-1, reads GAGVSQSPRYKVAKRGQDVALRCDPISGHVSLFWYQQALGQGPEFLTYFQNEAQLDKSGLPSDRFFAERPEGSVSTLKIQRTQQEDSAVYLCASSLEGIGLGTEAFFGQGTRLTVV.

This clone was counted between two and nine times. This chain joins TRBV6-1 and TRBJ2-7; tentative D call: TRBD1 (6 bases). Trimming pared 5 bases from V and 7 bases from J, leaving 18 bases between. CDR1 and CDR2 from the germline V gene are MNHNS and SASEGT. This CDR3 region has 14 residues. The CDR3 spells CASSPGGAPGEQYF. CDR3 DNA: TGTGCCAGCAGTCCTGGGGGCGCCCCGGGAGAGCAGTACTTC.

The chain combines TRBV15 with TRBJ2-5; 12 bases match TRBD2. This CDR3 spans 16 amino acids. The germline V gene encodes CDR1 LNHNV and CDR2 YYDKDF (reference sequence). V shed 4 bases and J 1 base; nucleotides not matched to a gene: 4. The CDR3 reads CATSTRLAGAQETQYF. The CDR3 region has the DNA TGTGCCACCAGCACAAGACTAGCGGGGGCCCAAGAGACCCAGTACTTC.

CDR3 region: CASSLSAPPSGNTIYF. The CDR3 DNA sequence: TGTGCCAGCAGCTTATCCGCGCCTCCATCCGGAAACACCATATATTTT. V is TRBV7-9 and J is TRBJ1-3; D gene ambiguous. This CDR3 comprises 16 residues. V lost 2 bases and J 4 bases, leaving 15 bases between the germline ends. Per germline, CDR1 SEHNR and CDR2 FQNEAQ (reference sequence).

About this clone: Relative to the germline gene, one junction end is altered; a read error may explain this. The V and J genes are TRBV7-7 and TRBJ2-7; unclear D gene. CDR1 is SSHAT and CDR2 is FNYEAQ in the germline V gene (reference sequence). There are 10 residues in the CDR3. The CDR3 DNA reads TGTGCTAGCACGTGCTACGAGCAGTACTTC. Protein sequence: CASTCYEQYF.

The J gene is TRBJ2-3, the V gene TRBV27; the match to TRBD2 covers 12 bases. This CDR3 comprises 15 residues. V dropped 5 bases and J dropped 2; count of bases not matched to a gene: 2. The V gene's germline CDR1 is MNHEY and CDR2 SMNVEV (reference sequence). CDR3 protein: CASSRLAGVTDTQYF. The CDR3 coding sequence is TGTGCCAGCAGTCGACTAGCGGGGGTCACAGATACGCAGTATTTT.

This clone was detected once. This chain connects TRBV7-8 to TRBJ2-1; 8 nucleotides line up with TRBD2. The germline V gene encodes CDR1 SGHVS and CDR2 FQNEAQ. V trimming: 5 bases; J trimming: 2 bases; junction bases outside the gene matches: 8. This CDR3 is 16 amino acids long. The DNA for the CDR3 is TGTGCCAGCAGCCCCCCGGGACTAGGTACCTACAATGAGCAGTTCTTC. Protein sequence: CASSPPGLGTYNEQFF.

J is TRBJ1-6 and V is TRBV5-1; D possibly corresponds to TRBD1 (6 bases). The CDR3 totals 15 residues. Germline CDR1 and CDR2: SGHRS and YFSETQ. The V and J ends lost 0 bases and 5 bases respectively, with 9 bases between them. This chain's CDR3 is CASSLGTADNSPLHF. The CDR3 region has the DNA TGCGCCAGCAGCTTGGGGACAGCCGATAATTCACCCCTCCACTTT.

V and J are TRBV11-1 and TRBJ2-2; 13 bases are a match to TRBD2. The germline V gene has CDR1 SGHAT and CDR2 FQDESV (reference sequence). The CDR3 sequence is 16 residues long. V lost 3 bases, J lost 7 bases, and 5 bases stayed unmatched. Here the CDR3 reads CASSFGLAGVNGELFF. CDR3 DNA: TGTGCCAGCAGCTTCGGACTAGCGGGAGTAAACGGGGAGCTGTTTTTT. Based on the CDR3 plus reference TRBV11-1 and TRBJ2-2, the full variable domain is EAEVAQSPRYKITEKSQAVAFWCDPISGHATLYWYRQILGQGPELLVQFQDESVVDDSQLPKDRFSAERLKGVDSTLKIQPAELGDSAMYLCASSFGLAGVNGELFFGEGSRLTVL.

The chain combines TRBV7-7 with TRBJ2-3; no clear D gene. This CDR3 spans 14 amino acids. CDR1 is SSHAT, CDR2 FNYEAQ, per germline (reference sequence). Trimming shortened V by 6 bases and J by 6 bases, and 16 bases separated the two germline ends. In DNA, the CDR3 is TGTGCCAGCAGTCTCTCGGGTGAAAGGGATACGCAGTATTTT. This translates into CASSLSGERDTQYF. Variable domain in full (rest from reference TRBV7-7 and TRBJ2-3): GAGVSQSPRYKVTKRGQDVTLRCDPISSHATLYWYQQALGQGPEFLTYFNYEAQPDKSGLPSDRFSAERPEGSISTLTIQRTEQRDSAMYRCASSLSGERDTQYFGPGTRLTVL.

This chain links TRBV6-5 with TRBJ1-1; 7 bases fit TRBD1. This CDR3 contains 15 residues. CDR1 and CDR2 from the germline V gene are MNHEY and SVGAGI. Trimming took 2 bases from V and 1 from J; bases not matched to a gene: 4. For the CDR3, the DNA is TGTGCCAGCAGTTACCAATGGACAGGGAACACTGAAGCTTTCTTT. Translation gives CASSYQWTGNTEAFF.

The chain links TRBV5-6 to TRBJ2-3; 9 nucleotides line up with TRBD2. CDR1 and CDR2 from the germline V gene are SGHDT and YYEEEE. The CDR3 spans 17 residues. J lost 5 bases, V lost 3 bases, and 13 bases had no gene match. This CDR3 is CASSSALPGLAGDTQYF. DNA of the CDR3: TGTGCCAGCAGCTCGGCTCTGCCGGGACTAGCTGGAGATACGCAGTATTTT.

The table lists this clone with a count of one. The chain combines TRBV11-2 with TRBJ2-1; D is perhaps TRBD1 (5 bases). The CDR3 is made up of 14 amino acids. Germline CDR1 reads SGHAT; CDR2 reads FQNNGV. The V end was cut by 5 bases, the J end by 3 bases, with 11 bases between. CDR3 DNA sequence: TGTGCCAGCAGCGCCCTCAGGGACTACAATGAGCAGTTCTTC. It translates to CASSALRDYNEQFF.

The chain joins TRBV27 to TRBJ2-1, with D possibly being TRBD2 (5 bases). CDR3 length equals 14 residues. With 4 bases removed from V and 4 bases from J, the gap between germline ends came to 11 bases. In germline, CDR1 is MNHEY, CDR2 SMNVEV (reference sequence). The CDR3 reads CASSSTGKYNEQFF. The CDR3 DNA sequence: TGTGCCAGCAGTTCGACGGGAAAGTACAATGAGCAGTTCTTC.

This chain uses TRBV28 with TRBJ2-1; 7 nucleotides align to TRBD2. The V gene's germline CDR1 is MDHEN and CDR2 SYDVKM. This CDR3 spans 14 amino acids. The V and J ends lost 4 bases and 3 bases, in that order; junction bases with no gene match: 3. CDR3 in DNA: TGTGCCAGCAGTTCGTCTAGCGGCTACAATGAGCAGTTCTTC. Residues: CASSSSSGYNEQFF. The full variable domain, rest sourced from reference TRBV28 and TRBJ2-1, is DVKVTQSSRYLVKRTGEKVFLECVQDMDHENMFWYRQDPGLGLRLIYFSYDVKMKEKGDIPEGYSVSREKKERFSLILESASTNQTSMYLCASSSSSGYNEQFFGPGTRLTVL.

This chain connects TRBV19 to TRBJ2-5; D remains ambiguous. The germline gives CDR1 LNHDA, CDR2 SQIVND (reference sequence). Deletions cut 0 bases from V and 5 bases from J, with 10 bases between. This CDR3 is built from 14 residues. The CDR3 sequence is CASSIDPRSETQYF. DNA for the CDR3: TGTGCCAGTAGTATAGACCCCAGATCCGAGACCCAGTACTTC. The complete variable domain, with remaining parts taken from reference TRBV19 and TRBJ2-5, reads DGGITQSPKYLFRKEGQNVTLSCEQNLNHDAMYWYRQDPGQGLRLIYYSQIVNDFQKGDIAEGYSVSREKKESFPLTVTSAQKNPTAFYLCASSIDPRSETQYFGPGTRLLVL.

The CDR3 bases are TGCGCCAGCAGCTTGGTGGCGGGAGACCACAATGAGCAGTTCTTC. It codes for CASSLVAGDHNEQFF. V usage is TRBV5-1 and J usage is TRBJ2-1, with TRBD2 matching 7 bases. This CDR3 is 15 amino acids long. J lost 5 bases, V lost 0 bases, and 5 bases had no gene match. Per the germline V gene, CDR1 is SGHRS and CDR2 is YFSETQ.

This sequence joins TRBV28 and TRBJ1-6; a weak D match, TRBD1 (6 bases). The CDR3 has 17 amino acids. CDR1 and CDR2 from the germline V gene are MDHEN and SYDVKM. V lost 11 bases, J lost 10 bases, and 30 bases lay in between. The DNA for the CDR3 is TGTGCCTCCGGGCCTACGATACTTACAGGGCGCGGATCACCCCTCCACTTT. As protein: CASGPTILTGRGSPLHF.

The chain uses TRBV2 and TRBJ2-5, with 9 bases matching TRBD1. The CDR3 length is 14 residues. Germline values: CDR1 SNHLY, CDR2 FYNNEI. The trim removed 7 bases at V and 5 bases at J, leaving 8 bases unmatched. The CDR3: CASTADRGAETQYF. The CDR3 DNA is TGTGCCAGCACCGCGGACAGGGGTGCGGAGACCCAGTACTTC.

J is TRBJ1-2 and V is TRBV27; D uncertain. Germline CDR1 and CDR2: MNHEY and SMNVEV (reference sequence). The V gene lost 3 bases and the J gene lost 3 bases, with 11 bases spanning the gap. The CDR3 totals 14 residues. CDR3 in amino acids: CASSFRIGDYGYTF. The CDR3, as DNA: TGTGCCAGCAGTTTTAGAATCGGAGACTATGGCTACACCTTC.

This sequence joins TRBV7-5 and TRBJ2-7; the table calls TRBD2, which could not be checked here. TRBV7-5 is marked as a pseudogene. The CDR3 is 13 amino acids. CDR3 sequence: CARSLLSSHEQYF. The DNA for the CDR3 is TGTGCCAGAAGCTTATTGTCTTCCCACGAGCAGTACTTC.